This T cell receptor (beta chain) was obtained from a study of neurological immune-mediated disorders. Study outcomes and limitations: Phylogenetically, 18 of 34 multiple sclerosis patients' repertoires fell into one related-CDR3 cluster, a possible signature. No expanded-clone CDR3 amino acid sequence recurred across subjects, suggesting private TCR-beta repertoires. In HTLV-1-associated myelopathy, TCR clonal expansion was greatest, and in multiple sclerosis it was least, below healthy controls.

The germline V gene has CDR1 SGHRS and CDR2 YFSETQ. CDR3 size: 15 residues. Trimming took 4 bases from V and 4 from J; bases not matched to a gene: 8. TCRdb redid the calling of the 5' RACE reads with MiXCR, one entry per CDR3 protein. The table has roughly 65,000 distinct CDR3 sequences, about 5.2% seen once; the top ten hold approximately 5.6%. This clonotype was found a few times. Its antigen is as yet unknown. A much larger clone differs from this one at a single base, so this may be a read error. The V and J genes are TRBV5-1 and TRBJ2-7; 10 bases are shared with TRBD1. The sequence came from a human donor with multiple sclerosis. The donor label of this sample is uncertain. Sequencing used PBMCs. The CDR3 sequence: CASSHGTGVSYEQYF. The CDR3 DNA sequence: TGCGCCAGCAGCCACGGGACAGGGGTTTCGTACGAGCAGTACTTC.